Listed here are 23 T cell receptor beta chains from one sample, sequenced in a study of long-term antiretroviral therapy in people with HIV. The assay used was immunoSEQ (version v3.0), run at survey level. Repertoires were generated with immunoSEQ multiplex PCR, while TCRdb's copy carries only in-frame clones and drops some. This table holds more than 45,000 clones, about 80% found once. The source was unsorted PBMCs, collected 0.8 years after starting antiretroviral therapy. The receptors come from a woman between 18 and 29 years old with HIV.

The V gene is TRBV28, the J gene TRBJ2-1, with unresolved D. CDR1 and CDR2 from the germline V gene are MDHEN and SYDVKM. V was shortened by 2 bases and J by 2 bases, with 7 bases between the two germline ends. This CDR3 has 14 residues. The chain's CDR3 is CASSLLAAYNEQFF. In DNA form, the CDR3 reads TGTGCCAGCAGTTTACTCGCCGCCTACAATGAGCAGTTCTTC.

The V gene is TRBV4-1, the J gene TRBJ1-1; the D gene is possibly TRBD1 (5 bases). The V gene's germline CDR1 is MGHRA and CDR2 YSYEKL. The ends were cut back, 3 bases at V and 0 bases at J, with 8 bases in the middle. This CDR3 has 14 amino acids. CDR3 bases: TGCGCCAGCAGCCAGAGACAGTTGAACACTGAAGCTTTCTTT. Translation: CASSQRQLNTEAFF.

The chain recombines TRBV4-1 with TRBJ2-3; D unresolved. CDR1 is MGHRA and CDR2 is YSYEKL in the germline V gene. The V gene lost 1 base and the J gene lost 6 bases, with 5 bases spanning the gap. The CDR3 is made up of 12 amino acids. In nucleotides, the CDR3 is TGCGCCAGCAGCCAAGCGGAGGATACGCAGTATTTT. This encodes CASSQAEDTQYF.

The chain joins TRBV28 to TRBJ2-5, with D maybe TRBD1 (6 bases). V lost 4 bases and J 1 base, leaving 13 bases between the germline ends. Germline V gene data show CDR1 as MDHEN and CDR2 as SYDVKM. CDR3 size: 15 residues. DNA for the CDR3: TGTGCCAGCAGTTATACCCGGGACATCCAAGAGACCCAGTACTTC. It specifies CASSYTRDIQETQYF. Full variable domain (outside the CDR3, taken from reference TRBV28 and TRBJ2-5): DVKVTQSSRYLVKRTGEKVFLECVQDMDHENMFWYRQDPGLGLRLIYFSYDVKMKEKGDIPEGYSVSREKKERFSLILESASTNQTSMYLCASSYTRDIQETQYFGPGTRLLVL.

Written as DNA, the CDR3 is TGTGCCAGTAGTATAGGTCAGTTCTCCTACGAGCAGTACTTC. It specifies CASSIGQFSYEQYF. This chain links TRBV19 with TRBJ2-7; no reliable D call. CDR3 length: 14 amino acids. Germline CDR1 is LNHDA and CDR2 is SQIVND (reference sequence). V was cut by 1 base and J by 0 bases, with 7 bases left in between.

The chain employs TRBV11-2 and TRBJ2-1; 9 nucleotides line up with TRBD2. The CDR3 totals 16 residues. The V gene end was trimmed by 8 bases and the J gene end by 4 bases; junction bases not matched to a gene: 12. The germline gives CDR1 SGHAT, CDR2 FQNNGV. The CDR3 sequence is CASEDIAGARYNEQFF. In DNA form, the CDR3 reads TGTGCCAGCGAGGACATAGCGGGAGCTCGGTACAATGAGCAGTTCTTC.

J is TRBJ2-1 and V is TRBV27; no reliable D call. Germline values: CDR1 MNHEY, CDR2 SMNVEV (reference sequence). Between the trimmed V and J ends, which lost 2 bases and 3 bases, there was a span of 5 bases. The CDR3 is 13 residues long. CDR3 coding DNA: TGTGCCAGCAGTTTAACTCTCTACAATGAGCAGTTCTTC. This translates into CASSLTLYNEQFF.

The CDR3 protein is CASSLLDRGPYEQYF. The DNA of the CDR3 is TGTGCCAGCAGCCTACTCGACAGGGGACCCTACGAGCAGTACTTC. The V gene is TRBV28, the J gene TRBJ2-7; 8 bases align to TRBD1. This CDR3 contains 15 residues. CDR1 and CDR2 (germline): MDHEN, SYDVKM. The ends lost 6 bases at V and 2 bases at J; junction bases unmatched: 9.

The chain carries TRBV5-1 and TRBJ2-3; D possibly corresponds to TRBD2 (6 bases). The ends were cut back, 7 bases at V and 5 bases at J, with 8 bases in the middle. The CDR3 has 11 amino acids. Germline-derived CDR1 and CDR2 are SGHRS and YFSETQ. In DNA, the CDR3 is TGCGCCAGCGCGGGGAGAGATACGCAGTATTTT. Translating it yields CASAGRDTQYF. Supplemented by reference TRBV5-1 and TRBJ2-3, the full variable domain reads KAGVTQTPRYLIKTRGQQVTLSCSPISGHRSVSWYQQTPGQGLQFLFEYFSETQRNKGNFPGRFSGRQFSNSRSEMNVSTLELGDSALYLCASAGRDTQYFGPGTRLTVL.

CDR3 sequence reads: CASSLAAGTRLSGNTQYF. The CDR3 DNA reads as TGTGCCAGCAGCTTAGCGGCCGGGACTAGACTCTCGGGAAATACGCAGTATTTT. The rearrangement joins TRBV7-6 to TRBJ2-3; 8 nucleotides align to TRBD2. V dropped 0 bases and J dropped 7; count of bases not matched to a gene: 15. This CDR3 spans 18 amino acids. Germline V gene lookup returns CDR1 SGHVS and CDR2 FNYEAQ.

This clone appeared once. The V call is TRBV10-3, the J call TRBJ1-5; TRBD1 agrees at 10 bases. After removal of 9 bases from V and 2 bases from J, the junction contained 1 base not matched to a gene. This CDR3 has 13 residues. Germline V gene lookup returns CDR1 ENHRY and CDR2 SYGVKD. CDR3 in amino acids: CAIGTGGNQPQHF. In nucleotides, the CDR3 is TGTGCCATTGGGACAGGGGGCAATCAGCCCCAGCATTTT.

The rearrangement joins TRBV7-2 to TRBJ1-2; D uncertain. V lost 0 bases to trimming and J lost 4 bases, with 12 bases between them. Germline CDR1 and CDR2: SGHTA and FQGNSA. The CDR3 sequence is 15 residues long. As DNA, the CDR3 is TGTGCCAGCAGCTTAGCGGGCAGTCAACTCTATGGCTACACCTTC. This gives the protein CASSLAGSQLYGYTF.

This clone turned up a few times. The V call is TRBV29-1, the J call TRBJ1-2; D uncertain. Between the trimmed V and J ends, which lost 6 bases and 7 bases, there was a span of 6 bases. The length of the CDR3 is 9 residues. The germline CDR1 and CDR2 sequences are SQVTM and ANQGSEA. The CDR3 DNA reads as TGCAGCGTGACGCCTGGCTACACCTTC. This codes for CSVTPGYTF.

The chain carries TRBV6-5 and TRBJ1-2; D may be TRBD1 (5 bases). CDR1 is MNHEY and CDR2 is SVGAGI in the germline V gene. V was clipped by 2 bases and J by 6 bases, with 7 bases between them. The CDR3 runs to 12 residues. The DNA of the CDR3 is TGTGCCAGCAGTTACGTAGGGGATGGCTACACCTTC. It specifies CASSYVGDGYTF.

The rearrangement joins TRBV9 to TRBJ1-1; a possible D gene is TRBD1 (5 bases). There are 17 residues in the CDR3. The V end lost 4 bases, the J end lost 2 bases, and 21 bases lay between the germline ends. CDR1 is SGDLS, CDR2 YYNGEE, per germline. Written as DNA, the CDR3 is TGTGCCAGCAGCCCCCGGGGAGGGGCGGCGGATAACACTGAAGCTTTCTTT. Its protein is CASSPRGGAADNTEAFF.

CDR3 sequence (DNA): TGTGCCAGCAGCTTAGATCTACCGGACAGGGATTGGTACAATGAGCAGTTCTTC. It yields the protein CASSLDLPDRDWYNEQFF. This chain uses TRBV11-2 with TRBJ2-1, with TRBD1 identical over 8 bases. The germline CDR1 and CDR2 sequences are SGHAT and FQNNGV. The CDR3 is 18 amino acids. Germline trimming cut 0 bases from V and 4 bases from J; bases unmatched to any gene: 11.

This clone occurred once. The chain has TRBV7-3 and TRBJ2-5; 14 bases agree with TRBD2. V trimming: 0 bases; J trimming: 3 bases; junction bases outside the gene matches: 0. CDR3 length equals 16 residues. Germline V gene sequence: CDR1 SGHTA, CDR2 FQGTGA. The CDR3 DNA follows: TGTGCCAGCAGCTTAACGGGACTAGCGGGAGAAGAGACCCAGTACTTC. This gives the protein CASSLTGLAGEETQYF. The variable domain in full, completed from reference TRBV7-3 and TRBJ2-5, reads GAGVSQTPSNKVTEKGKYVELRCDPISGHTALYWYRQSLGQGPEFLIYFQGTGAADDSGLPNDRFFAVRPEGSVSTLKIQRTERGDSAVYLCASSLTGLAGEETQYFGPGTRLLVL.

The chain carries TRBV6-5 and TRBJ2-7; D is perhaps TRBD2 (6 bases). Looked up from germline, CDR1 is MNHEY and CDR2 is SVGAGI. V dropped 5 bases and J dropped 3 bases, with 14 bases sitting between them. The CDR3 length is 14 residues. In DNA, the CDR3 is TGTGCCAGCAGTCGGGACTCCTCCAGCTACGAGCAGTACTTC. It translates to CASSRDSSSYEQYF.

This chain uses TRBV6-6 with TRBJ1-1, with D possibly TRBD1 on 6 matching bases. The CDR3 loop spans 14 amino acids. V shed 6 bases and J shed 11 bases, with 22 bases lying between them. Germline V gene sequence: CDR1 MNHNY, CDR2 SVGAGI (reference sequence). The CDR3 DNA reads as TGTGCCAGCAGCCAAGGTGGGGGCCCCAAGGAGGCTTTCTTT. Protein sequence: CASSQGGGPKEAFF.

V is TRBV4-2 and J is TRBJ2-3; TRBD2 aligns across 9 bases. The CDR3 is 17 amino acids. Germline CDR1 is LGHNA and CDR2 is YNFKEQ. The V segment lost 4 bases and the J segment 6 bases; nucleotides outside the gene matches: 14. The CDR3 region has the DNA TGTGCCAGCAGCCGAGAACTAGCGGGTCCAAATAAGGATACGCAGTATTTT. Translation gives CASSRELAGPNKDTQYF.

The V gene is TRBV28, the J gene TRBJ1-4; a weak D match, TRBD1 (6 bases). Trimming left V 4 bases short and J 6 bases short, with 15 bases between. The length of the CDR3 is 15 residues. The germline V gene encodes CDR1 MDHEN and CDR2 SYDVKM. As DNA, the CDR3 is TGTGCCAGCAGTTCCGGGGGGCGCAGCGATGAAAAACTGTTTTTT. Its protein product is CASSSGGRSDEKLFF.

The chain joins TRBV7-8 to TRBJ2-7; D remains unclear. The germline V gene has CDR1 SGHVS and CDR2 FQNEAQ. V lost 4 bases and J 0 bases, leaving 4 bases between the germline ends. The CDR3 is made up of 12 amino acids. In DNA form, the CDR3 reads TGTGCCAGCAGCTCCGTCTCCTACGAGCAGTACTTC. This gives the protein CASSSVSYEQYF. The whole variable domain, remainder taken from reference TRBV7-8 and TRBJ2-7, is GAGVSQSPRYKVAKRGQDVALRCDPISGHVSLFWYQQALGQGPEFLTYFQNEAQLDKSGLPSDRFFAERPEGSVSTLKIQRTQQEDSAVYLCASSSVSYEQYFGPGTRLTVT.

The CDR3 spells CATSRDLGQGEAFF. CDR3 DNA sequence: TGTGCCACCAGCAGAGATCTAGGGCAGGGTGAAGCTTTCTTT. The V and J genes are TRBV15 and TRBJ1-1; the D gene is possibly TRBD1 (5 bases). There are 14 residues in the CDR3. Looked up from germline, CDR1 is LNHNV and CDR2 is YYDKDF (reference sequence). The V end was cut by 0 bases, the J end by 7 bases, with 12 bases between.